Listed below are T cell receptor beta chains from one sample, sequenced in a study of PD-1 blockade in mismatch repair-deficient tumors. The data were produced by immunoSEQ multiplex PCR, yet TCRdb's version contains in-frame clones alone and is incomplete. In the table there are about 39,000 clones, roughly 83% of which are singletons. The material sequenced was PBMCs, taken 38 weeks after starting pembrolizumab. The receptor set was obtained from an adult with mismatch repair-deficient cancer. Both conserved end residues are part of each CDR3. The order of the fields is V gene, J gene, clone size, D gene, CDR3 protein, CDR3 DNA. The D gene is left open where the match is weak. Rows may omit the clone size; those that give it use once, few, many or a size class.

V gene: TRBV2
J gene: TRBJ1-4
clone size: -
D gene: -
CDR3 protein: CASNLGLREKLFF
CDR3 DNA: TGTGCCAGCAACCTGGGCTTAAGAGAGAAACTGTTTTTT

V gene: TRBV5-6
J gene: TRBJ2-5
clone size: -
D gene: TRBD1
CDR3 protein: CASSWGQEETQYF
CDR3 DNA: TGTGCCAGCAGCTGGGGACAGGAAGAGACCCAGTACTTC

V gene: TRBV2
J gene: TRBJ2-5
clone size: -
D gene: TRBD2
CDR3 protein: CASTLTSGQETQYF
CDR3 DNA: TGTGCCAGCACCCTAACTAGCGGCCAAGAGACCCAGTACTTC

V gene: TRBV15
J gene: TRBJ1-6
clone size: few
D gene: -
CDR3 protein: CATSDNYNSPLHF
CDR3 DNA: TGTGCCACTTCGGACAACTATAATTCACCCCTCCACTTT

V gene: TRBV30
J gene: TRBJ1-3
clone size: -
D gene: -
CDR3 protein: CAWSVPGTGNTIYF
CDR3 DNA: TGTGCCTGGAGTGTGCCAGGGACTGGAAACACCATATATTTT

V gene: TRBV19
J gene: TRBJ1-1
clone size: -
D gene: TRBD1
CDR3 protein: CASSMTGSTREAFF
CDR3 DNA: TGTGCCAGTAGTATGACAGGGAGTACCAGGGAAGCTTTCTTT

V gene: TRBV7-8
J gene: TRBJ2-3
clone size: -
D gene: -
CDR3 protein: CASSSPPGDTQYF
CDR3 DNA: TGTGCCAGCAGCTCCCCCCCCGGGGATACGCAGTATTTT

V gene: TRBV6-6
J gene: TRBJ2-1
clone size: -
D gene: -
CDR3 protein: CASSYDPPYRREQFF
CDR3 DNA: TGTGCCAGCAGTTACGACCCACCGTACCGCAGGGAGCAGTTCTTC

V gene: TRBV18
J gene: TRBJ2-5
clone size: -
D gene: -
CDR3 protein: CASSPGLQETQYF
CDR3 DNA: TGTGCCAGCTCACCGGGACTCCAAGAGACCCAGTACTTC

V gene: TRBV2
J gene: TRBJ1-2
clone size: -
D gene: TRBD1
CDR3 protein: CASSLDRAYYGYTF
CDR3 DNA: TGTGCCAGCAGTTTGGACAGGGCTTACTATGGCTACACCTTC

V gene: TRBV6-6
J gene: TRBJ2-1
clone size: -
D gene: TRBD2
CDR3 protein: CASSYVLAGPYNEQFF
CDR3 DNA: TGTGCCAGCAGTTACGTCCTAGCGGGCCCCTACAATGAGCAGTTCTTC

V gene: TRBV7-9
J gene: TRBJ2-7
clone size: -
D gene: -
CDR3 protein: CASSLTQGRVEQYF
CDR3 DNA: TGTGCCAGCAGCTTGACCCAGGGGAGAGTCGAGCAGTACTTC

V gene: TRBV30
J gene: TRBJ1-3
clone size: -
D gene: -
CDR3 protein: CAWSVGQGRGNTIYF
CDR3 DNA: TGTGCCTGGAGTGTTGGGCAGGGGCGAGGAAACACCATATATTTT

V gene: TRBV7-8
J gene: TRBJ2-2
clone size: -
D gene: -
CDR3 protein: CASTLGGPGELFF
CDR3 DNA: TGTGCCAGCACGCTGGGGGGTCCCGGGGAGCTGTTTTTT

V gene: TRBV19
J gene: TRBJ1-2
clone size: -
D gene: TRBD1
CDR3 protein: CASRLTGVRDGYTF
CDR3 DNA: TGTGCCAGTAGACTCACAGGGGTGAGGGATGGCTACACCTTC

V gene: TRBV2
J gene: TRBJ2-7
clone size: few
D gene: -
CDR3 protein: CASSPGHYF
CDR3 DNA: TGTGCCAGCAGTCCGGGACACTACTTC

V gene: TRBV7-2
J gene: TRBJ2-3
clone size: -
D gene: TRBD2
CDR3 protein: CASSLRGGRAADTQYF
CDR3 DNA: TGTGCCAGCAGCTTACGAGGCGGGAGGGCCGCAGATACGCAGTATTTT

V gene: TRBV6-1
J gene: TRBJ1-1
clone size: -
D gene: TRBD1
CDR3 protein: CASSGDRGRRTEAFF
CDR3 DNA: TGTGCCAGCAGTGGAGACAGGGGGCGACGCACTGAAGCTTTCTTT

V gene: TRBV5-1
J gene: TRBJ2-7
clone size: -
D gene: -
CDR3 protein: CASSLDGQSYEQYF
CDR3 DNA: TGCGCCAGCAGCTTGGACGGACAGTCCTACGAGCAGTACTTC

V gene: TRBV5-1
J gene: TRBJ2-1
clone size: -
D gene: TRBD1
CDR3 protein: CASSVAGTVPNEQFF
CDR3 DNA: TGCGCCAGCAGCGTAGCCGGGACAGTACCCAATGAGCAGTTCTTC

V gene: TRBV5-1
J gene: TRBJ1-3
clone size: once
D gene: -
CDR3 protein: CASGAQGLDGNTIYF
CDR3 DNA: TGCGCCAGCGGTGCCCAGGGGCTAGATGGAAACACCATATATTTT

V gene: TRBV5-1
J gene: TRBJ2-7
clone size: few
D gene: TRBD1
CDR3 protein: CAKKQGSEQYF
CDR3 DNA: TGCGCCAAAAAACAGGGGTCCGAGCAGTACTTC

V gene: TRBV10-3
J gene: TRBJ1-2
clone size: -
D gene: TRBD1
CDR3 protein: CAISDAGQGSWGYTF
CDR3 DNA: TGTGCCATCAGTGATGCTGGACAGGGTTCATGGGGCTACACCTTC

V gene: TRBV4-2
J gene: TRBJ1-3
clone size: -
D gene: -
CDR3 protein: CASSREGVTFSGNTIYF
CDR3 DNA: TGTGCCAGCAGCCGGGAGGGGGTCACCTTCTCTGGAAACACCATATATTTT

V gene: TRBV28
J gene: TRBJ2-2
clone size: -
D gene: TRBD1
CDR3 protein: CASYRRDRGTGELFF
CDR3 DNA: TGTGCCTCCTACCGCCGGGACAGGGGGACCGGGGAGCTGTTTTTT

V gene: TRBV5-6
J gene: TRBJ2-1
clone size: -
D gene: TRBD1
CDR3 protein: CASSFPGDRGSNEQFF
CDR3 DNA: TGTGCCAGCAGCTTTCCAGGGGACAGGGGTAGCAATGAGCAGTTCTTC

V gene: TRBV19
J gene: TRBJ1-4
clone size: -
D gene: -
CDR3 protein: CASSGSAGAGEKLFF
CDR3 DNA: TGTGCCAGTAGTGGCAGTGCGGGAGCGGGCGAAAAACTGTTTTTT

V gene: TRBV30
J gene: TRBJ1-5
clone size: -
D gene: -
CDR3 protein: CAWSVQAGQPQHF
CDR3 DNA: TGTGCCTGGAGTGTCCAGGCCGGACAGCCCCAGCATTTT

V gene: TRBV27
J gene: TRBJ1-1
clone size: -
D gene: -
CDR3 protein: CASSSRGNTEAFF
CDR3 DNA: TGTGCCAGCAGTTCCAGGGGGAACACTGAAGCTTTCTTT

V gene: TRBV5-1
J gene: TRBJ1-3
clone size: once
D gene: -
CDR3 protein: CASSLAGWDSGNTIYF
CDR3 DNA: TGCGCCAGCAGCTTGGCAGGGTGGGACTCTGGAAACACCATATATTTT

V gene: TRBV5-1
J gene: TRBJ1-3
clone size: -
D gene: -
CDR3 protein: CASGTDSSSGNTIYF
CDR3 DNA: TGCGCCAGTGGGACGGACAGTTCCTCTGGAAACACCATATATTTT

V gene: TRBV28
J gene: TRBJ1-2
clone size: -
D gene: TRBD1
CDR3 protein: CASVGTGSIYGYTF
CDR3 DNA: TGTGCCAGCGTTGGGACAGGGTCGATCTATGGCTACACCTTC

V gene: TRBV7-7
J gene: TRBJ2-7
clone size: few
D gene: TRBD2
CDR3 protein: CASSPGLAGTYEQYF
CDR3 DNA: TGTGCTAGCAGCCCCGGACTAGCGGGAACCTACGAGCAGTACTTC

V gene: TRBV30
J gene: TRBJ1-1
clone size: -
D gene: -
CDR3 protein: CAWSVRENTEAFF
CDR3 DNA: TGTGCCTGGAGTGTACGGGAGAACACTGAAGCTTTCTTT

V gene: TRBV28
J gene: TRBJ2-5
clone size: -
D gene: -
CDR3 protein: CASSFQSLTYLLQETQYF
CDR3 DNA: TGTGCCAGCAGTTTTCAGTCTTTGACATACCTTTTACAAGAGACCCAGTACTTC

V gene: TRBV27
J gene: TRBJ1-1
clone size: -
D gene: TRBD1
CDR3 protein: CASSSDRGSRAFF
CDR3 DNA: TGTGCCAGCAGTTCGGACAGGGGCAGTCGAGCTTTCTTT

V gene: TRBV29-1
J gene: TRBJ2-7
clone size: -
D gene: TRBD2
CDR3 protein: CSVEGGLAGTSYEQYF
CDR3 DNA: TGCAGCGTTGAAGGTGGACTAGCGGGGACCTCCTACGAGCAGTACTTC

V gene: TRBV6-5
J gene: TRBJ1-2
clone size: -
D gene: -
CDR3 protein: CASSYSRGRANYGYTF
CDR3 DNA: TGTGCCAGCAGTTACTCCCGGGGTAGGGCTAACTATGGCTACACCTTC

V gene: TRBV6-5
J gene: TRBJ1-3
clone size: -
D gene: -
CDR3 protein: CASRSPQGNTIYF
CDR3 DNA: TGTGCCAGCAGGTCGCCACAGGGAAACACCATATATTTT

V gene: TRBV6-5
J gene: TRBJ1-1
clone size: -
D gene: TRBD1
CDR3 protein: CASGLDRVAEAFF
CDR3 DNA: TGTGCCAGCGGACTTGACAGGGTCGCGGAAGCTTTCTTT

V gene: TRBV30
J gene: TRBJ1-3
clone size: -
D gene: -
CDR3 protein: CAWRPGGSGNTIYF
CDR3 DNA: TGTGCCTGGAGGCCCGGGGGCTCTGGAAACACCATATATTTT

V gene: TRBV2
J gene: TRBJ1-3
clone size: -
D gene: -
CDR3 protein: CASTSYGNTIYF
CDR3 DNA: TGTGCCAGCACCTCCTATGGAAACACCATATATTTT

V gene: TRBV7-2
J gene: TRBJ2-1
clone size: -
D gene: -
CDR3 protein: CASSFPSGTYNEQFF
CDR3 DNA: TGTGCCAGCAGCTTCCCCAGTGGTACCTACAATGAGCAGTTCTTC

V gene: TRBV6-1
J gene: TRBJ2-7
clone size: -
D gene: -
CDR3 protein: CASSASGLYEQYF
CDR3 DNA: TGTGCCAGCAGTGCCAGTGGGCTCTACGAGCAGTACTTC

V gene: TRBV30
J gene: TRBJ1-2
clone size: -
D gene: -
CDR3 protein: CAWTAGRAYGYTF
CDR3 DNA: TGTGCCTGGACGGCGGGGAGGGCTTATGGCTACACCTTC

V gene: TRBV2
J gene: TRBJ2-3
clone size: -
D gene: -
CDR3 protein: CASGWDKIRTDTQYF
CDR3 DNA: TGTGCCAGCGGGTGGGACAAAATAAGGACAGATACGCAGTATTTT

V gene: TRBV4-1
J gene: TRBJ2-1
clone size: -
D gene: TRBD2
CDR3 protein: CASSRQQRTSGRGEQFF
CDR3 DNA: TGCGCCAGCAGCCGCCAACAACGGACTAGCGGGAGGGGTGAGCAGTTCTTC

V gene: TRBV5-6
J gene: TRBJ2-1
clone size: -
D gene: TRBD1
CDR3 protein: CASSLGGGQGNEQFF
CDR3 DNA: TGTGCCAGCAGCTTGGGAGGGGGACAGGGGAATGAGCAGTTCTTC

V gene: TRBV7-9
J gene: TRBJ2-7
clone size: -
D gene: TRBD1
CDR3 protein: CASSLATGGYEQYF
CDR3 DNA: TGTGCCAGCAGCTTAGCGACAGGGGGCTACGAGCAGTACTTC

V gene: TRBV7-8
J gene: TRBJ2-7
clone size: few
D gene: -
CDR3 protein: CASSLGGNTYEQYF
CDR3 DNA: TGTGCCAGCAGCTTAGGCGGGAACACCTACGAGCAGTACTTC

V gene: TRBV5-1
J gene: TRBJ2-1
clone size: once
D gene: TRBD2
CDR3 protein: CASSSTSAYNEQFF
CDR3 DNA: TGCGCCAGCAGCTCGACTAGCGCGTACAATGAGCAGTTCTTC

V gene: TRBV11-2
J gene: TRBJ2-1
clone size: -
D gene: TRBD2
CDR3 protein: CASSLRVREGGEQFF
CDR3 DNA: TGTGCCAGCAGCTTAAGGGTGCGGGAGGGTGGTGAGCAGTTCTTC

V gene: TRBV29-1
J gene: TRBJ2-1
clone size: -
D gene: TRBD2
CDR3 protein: CSVDMAGGGYEQFF
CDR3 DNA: TGCAGCGTTGATATGGCGGGAGGTGGGTATGAGCAGTTCTTC

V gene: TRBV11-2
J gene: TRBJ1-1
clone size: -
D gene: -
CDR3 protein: CASSLLPAPGPEAFF
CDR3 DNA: TGTGCCAGCAGCTTACTTCCAGCTCCTGGGCCCGAAGCTTTCTTT